This T cell receptor beta chain was sequenced in a study of shared clonotypes between healthy human individuals. For the study at large: CD4 naive cells filled three plates per donor, CD4 memory three, CD8 naive two and CD8 memory one. Study-level results: Lower generation probabilities were found for non-shared clonotypes than for those shared by all four donors.

With respect to this clone: The antigen is unknown.

Authors' analysis steps: ImmunoSEQ supplied junction-only sequences lacking quality scores, so filtering was different. Data came from immunoSEQ multiplex PCR; TCRdb stores just in-frame clones and leaves some out. That table gives V, J and clone size, and the DNA gave D and trimming. The repertoire holds 950,000 to 1,100,000 clones, with about 70% as singletons. CDR3 size: 15 residues. Germline CDR1 and CDR2: SGHTS and YDEGEE. Trimming took off 0 bases at V and 3 bases at J, with 10 bases between the two ends. Sequencing was done on a sample of memory CD4+ T cells sorted from blood. Subset: CD45RA-negative fraction. The origin of this receptor is a man younger than 35 in good health. The chain couples TRBV5-8 to TRBJ1-3; possibly TRBD1 for D (6 bases). The CDR3 loop is CASSLAGGHGNTIYF. In nucleotides, the CDR3 is TGTGCCAGCAGCTTGGCGGGGGGACATGGAAACACCATATATTTT.